This TCR beta chain was observed in a study of blood T cells in healthy people across ages. Broader study findings: Using unsorted PBMCs precluded a conclusive naive versus antigen-experienced comparison.

Every participating donor contributed about 10 milliliters of peripheral blood through a draw. A second PCR, run for roughly 6 to 11 cycles, used a sample-barcoded 5' primer plus a J-beta primer mix. Each sample provided no less than 2.5 million CDR3-containing paired-end reads. Via MiXCR, TCRdb re-called the 5' RACE reads, giving one row per CDR3 protein. The data contain 650,000 to 1,000,000 distinct CDR3 sequences, under 40% of them seen just once; the ten biggest clones take up 10% to 15%. On this clonotype: Antigen: not known.

The germline CDR1 and CDR2 sequences are SSHAT and FNYEAQ (reference sequence). This CDR3 is built from 17 residues. V lost 4 bases and J lost 6; bases outside the gene matches: 17. The sequenced material came from blood. The sequence came from a man aged 18 to 30 in good health. The V and J genes are TRBV7-7 and TRBJ1-1; 7 nucleotides line up with TRBD1. Here the CDR3 DNA reads TGTGCCAGCAGCTCCCTGACAGGGCTGTTCTCCTCTCCTGAAGCTTTCTTT. This translates into CASSSLTGLFSSPEAFF.